The 26 T cell receptor beta chains listed next were all sequenced from one sample in a study of OX40 agonist ivuxolimab in advanced cancers. Method: immunoSEQ multiplex PCR; TCRdb's copy keeps in-frame clones and lacks some. The table includes roughly 60,000 clones, over 70% detected once. The sequenced sample was CD4+ or CD8+ T cells sorted from blood, obtained in a trial of the OX40 agonist ivuxolimab. These receptor sequences come from an adult with an advanced solid tumor such as melanoma, head and neck, liver or kidney cancer.

In DNA, the CDR3 is TGTGCCAGCAGCCTGGACAGGGGCGATGAAAAACTGTTTTTT. This encodes CASSLDRGDEKLFF. The rearrangement links TRBV28 to TRBJ1-4; the match to TRBD1 covers 9 bases. With V trimmed by 6 bases and J by 6 bases, 5 bases remained unmatched. CDR1 and CDR2 (germline): MDHEN, SYDVKM. This CDR3 has 14 amino acids. Based on the CDR3 plus reference TRBV28 and TRBJ1-4, the full variable domain is DVKVTQSSRYLVKRTGEKVFLECVQDMDHENMFWYRQDPGLGLRLIYFSYDVKMKEKGDIPEGYSVSREKKERFSLILESASTNQTSMYLCASSLDRGDEKLFFGSGTQLSVL.

The chain couples TRBV9 to TRBJ2-7; D is uncertain. V dropped 1 base and J dropped 6 bases, with 2 bases sitting between them. The CDR3 runs to 10 residues. Germline V gene data show CDR1 as SGDLS and CDR2 as YYNGEE. The CDR3 is CASSVREQYF. CDR3 coding DNA: TGTGCCAGCAGCGTACGCGAGCAGTACTTC.

The chain uses TRBV4-1 and TRBJ1-2, with no clear D. CDR1 and CDR2 (germline): MGHRA, YSYEKL. The CDR3 covers 14 residues. The germline V and J ends were trimmed by 4 bases and 0 bases, with 9 bases remaining between them. CDR3 loop: CASSLGGSNYGYTF. The CDR3 coding sequence is TGCGCCAGCAGCCTGGGAGGATCTAACTATGGCTACACCTTC.

V gene TRBV10-3 combines with J gene TRBJ1-6, with 7 nucleotides matching TRBD1. The germline V gene has CDR1 ENHRY and CDR2 SYGVKD. This CDR3 has 15 amino acids. Unmatched junction bases numbered 7, after V lost 3 bases and J lost 8 bases. The CDR3 sequence is CAISDYDRDDSPLHF. The CDR3 bases are TGTGCCATCAGTGACTACGACAGGGATGATTCACCCCTCCACTTT.

This chain connects TRBV7-3 to TRBJ2-2; 10 bases are a match to TRBD2. Trimming at V came to 4 bases and at J to 1 base, leaving 3 bases not matched to a gene. The CDR3 spans 16 residues. CDR1 and CDR2 from the germline V gene are SGHTA and FQGTGA. The DNA of the CDR3 is TGTGCCAGCAGCTCAAGGACTAGCGGGAACACCGGGGAGCTGTTTTTT. Its translation: CASSSRTSGNTGELFF.

Concerning this clone itself: One end of the junction is discordant with germline, which a read error may explain. The genes are TRBV15 and TRBJ2-1; D not resolved. CDR1 LNHNV and CDR2 YYDKDF come from the germline V gene (reference sequence). This CDR3 region has 15 residues. The CDR3 is CATSKERSSDNEQFF. The CDR3 DNA sequence: TGTGCCACCAGCAAGGAACGTTCCTCCGACAATGAGCAGTTCTTC.

The CDR3 DNA sequence: TGTGCCAGCAGCCCCCCCCGAGGGCTCCTGAGGGGGGTCTACAATGAGCAGTTCTTC. Its protein is CASSPPRGLLRGVYNEQFF. This rearrangement joins TRBV9 to TRBJ2-1; either TRBD1 or TRBD2 may supply D (6 bases each). CDR1 is SGDLS and CDR2 is YYNGEE in the germline V gene. The V end lost 4 bases, the J end lost 3 bases, and 26 bases lay between the germline ends. CDR3 length equals 19 residues.

This clone was recorded only once. The CDR3 DNA reads TGTGCCAGCAGCTTAACCTGGGGAAAAGAGGACGGGACTAGCGGGAGAGGTGGTGAGCAGTTCTTC. Translation: CASSLTWGKEDGTSGRGGEQFF. The chain employs TRBV7-3 and TRBJ2-1, with 14 bases fitting TRBD2. CDR1 and CDR2 (germline): SGHTA, FQGTGA. The CDR3 length is 22 residues. The V gene end was trimmed by 0 bases and the J gene end by 9 bases; junction bases not matched to a gene: 22. The variable domain in full, completed from reference TRBV7-3 and TRBJ2-1, reads GAGVSQTPSNKVTEKGKYVELRCDPISGHTALYWYRQSLGQGPEFLIYFQGTGAADDSGLPNDRFFAVRPEGSVSTLKIQRTERGDSAVYLCASSLTWGKEDGTSGRGGEQFFGPGTRLTVL.

As regards this clone: An end of the junction does not agree with germline; a read error may underlie this. The rearrangement joins TRBV6-6 to TRBJ1-2, with D perhaps TRBD1 (6 bases). Germline V gene data show CDR1 as MNHNY and CDR2 as SVGAGI (reference sequence). The CDR3 length is 14 residues. The CDR3, as DNA: TGTGCCAGCAGAGTACAGGGCTCGGACTACGGCTACACCTTC. Amino acids: CASRVQGSDYGYTF.

This chain's CDR3 is CASSRTGTVYEQYF. The CDR3 region has the DNA TGTGCCAGTAGTAGAACTGGGACAGTCTACGAGCAGTACTTC. The chain couples TRBV19 to TRBJ2-7; 7 bases are a match to TRBD1. The length of the CDR3 is 14 residues. Germline-derived CDR1 and CDR2 are LNHDA and SQIVND (reference sequence). V shed 4 bases and J 3 bases; nucleotides not matched to a gene: 6. Combining the CDR3 with reference TRBV19 and TRBJ2-7 gives the whole variable domain DGGITQSPKYLFRKEGQNVTLSCEQNLNHDAMYWYRQDPGQGLRLIYYSQIVNDFQKGDIAEGYSVSREKKESFPLTVTSAQKNPTAFYLCASSRTGTVYEQYFGPGTRLTVT.

The count of this clone is one. The genes are TRBV5-6 and TRBJ2-5, with 14 positions matching TRBD2. This CDR3 has 16 residues. Trimming at V came to 4 bases and at J to 5 bases, leaving 7 bases not matched to a gene. CDR1 is SGHDT and CDR2 is YYEEEE in the germline V gene. CDR3 nucleotide sequence: TGTGCCAGCAGCCCCGGGACTAGCGGGAGTCGGGAGACCCAGTACTTC. Protein: CASSPGTSGSRETQYF. The full variable domain, its missing parts supplied by reference TRBV5-6 and TRBJ2-5, is DAGVTQSPTHLIKTRGQQVTLRCSPKSGHDTVSWYQQALGQGPQFIFQYYEEEERQRGNFPDRFSGHQFPNYSSELNVNALLLGDSALYLCASSPGTSGSRETQYFGPGTRLLVL.

J is TRBJ2-2 and V is TRBV4-1, with D perhaps matching TRBD2 (6 bases). Trimming shortened V by 0 bases and J by 4 bases, and 12 bases separated the two germline ends. This CDR3 is built from 16 residues. Per the germline V gene, CDR1 is MGHRA and CDR2 is YSYEKL. For the CDR3, the DNA is TGCGCCAGCAGCCAAGAACCGGGACTTCTCACCGGGGAGCTGTTTTTT. It specifies CASSQEPGLLTGELFF.

The chain couples TRBV5-6 to TRBJ2-2, with 9 bases identical to TRBD1. Germline assignment: CDR1 SGHDT and CDR2 YYEEEE. Unmatched junction bases numbered 3, after V lost 4 bases and J lost 8 bases. The CDR3 runs 13 residues. The CDR3 loop reads CASSRDRVGELFF. The CDR3 nucleotides are TGTGCCAGCAGCCGGGACAGGGTGGGGGAGCTGTTTTTT.

This clone occurred a few times. The rearrangement links TRBV6-1 to TRBJ2-7; D is perhaps TRBD1 (5 bases). Trimming removed 2 bases from V and 5 bases from J, with 10 bases in between. The CDR3 extends over 13 amino acids. From germline, CDR1 is MNHNS and CDR2 SASEGT. The CDR3 loop is CASSEWGRDEQYF. In nucleotides, the CDR3 is TGTGCCAGCAGTGAATGGGGCAGGGACGAGCAGTACTTC.

V and J are TRBV7-2 and TRBJ2-7; 9 positions agree with TRBD2. The CDR3 is made up of 19 amino acids. The V and J ends lost 0 bases and 0 bases, in that order; junction bases with no gene match: 12. Germline V lookup: CDR1 SGHTA, CDR2 FQGNSA. CDR3 nucleotides: TGTGCCAGCAGCTTAGCGCGGGGGGGTACGGGGGGCCTCTCCTACGAGCAGTACTTC. As protein: CASSLARGGTGGLSYEQYF.

This chain links TRBV5-1 with TRBJ2-6; tentatively, D is TRBD2 (5 bases). The ends were cut back, 0 bases at V and 2 bases at J, with 6 bases in the middle. The CDR3 has 15 amino acids. CDR1 is SGHRS and CDR2 is YFSETQ in the germline V gene. CDR3 loop: CASSLERTGANVLTF. The CDR3 bases are TGCGCCAGCAGCTTGGAGCGGACTGGGGCCAACGTCCTGACTTTC.

The rearrangement joins TRBV9 to TRBJ1-1; D possibly corresponds to TRBD1 (5 bases). Germline CDR1 SGDLS, CDR2 YYNGEE. The CDR3 consists of 15 residues. V was cut by 3 bases and J by 1 base, with 13 bases left in between. The DNA of the CDR3 is TGTGCCAGCAGCGCCGACCGGGACGAGAACACTGAAGCTTTCTTT. It codes for CASSADRDENTEAFF.

The gene calls are TRBV27 and TRBJ2-7; unclear D gene. The CDR3 is 15 amino acids. V dropped 7 bases and J dropped 1 base, with 17 bases sitting between them. The V gene's germline CDR1 is MNHEY and CDR2 SMNVEV (reference sequence). CDR3 sequence reads: CASKRTGQTSYEQYF. For the CDR3, the DNA is TGTGCCAGCAAAAGAACTGGGCAGACTTCCTACGAGCAGTACTTC.

The genes are TRBV6-5 and TRBJ2-5, with D uncertain. Germline CDR1 MNHEY, CDR2 SVGAGI. This CDR3 has 12 residues. V was clipped by 6 bases and J by 9 bases, with 14 bases between them. CDR3 loop: CASSPVLGAQYF. The CDR3 DNA is TGTGCCAGCAGCCCAGTTCTTGGGGCCCAGTACTTC.

This clone occurred a few times. V is TRBV1 and J is TRBJ2-2; the table gives TRBD2 as D, unverified against the DNA. TRBV1 is an annotated pseudogene. There are 18 residues in the CDR3. CDR3: CTSTDGTSGEANTGELFF. The CDR3, as DNA: TGCACCAGCACCGACGGGACTAGCGGGGAAGCGAACACCGGGGAGCTGTTTTTT.

As DNA, the CDR3 is TGTGCCAGCAGCGTGGGCCTGGGACCCCCCTATGGCTACACCTTC. Protein product: CASSVGLGPPYGYTF. The V and J genes are TRBV5-6 and TRBJ1-2; TRBD1 might be the D (5 bases). CDR1 and CDR2 (germline): SGHDT, YYEEEE. Trimming shortened V by 4 bases and J by 4 bases, and 17 bases separated the two germline ends. The CDR3 consists of 15 residues.

J is TRBJ1-2 and V is TRBV5-4; unclear D gene. Germline V gives CDR1 SGHNT, CDR2 YYREEE (reference sequence). The V end was cut by 3 bases, the J end by 10 bases, with 13 bases between. The CDR3 has 12 residues. The CDR3 region has the DNA TGTGCCAGCAGCTCCCGCGGGCTGGACTACACCTTC. It is translated as CASSSRGLDYTF.

The chain is built from TRBV5-4 and TRBJ2-3; D might be TRBD2 (5 bases). The CDR3 runs 13 residues. Trimming cost V 7 bases and J 6 bases, with 15 bases left between them. Germline-derived CDR1 and CDR2 are SGHNT and YYREEE (reference sequence). CDR3 sequence (DNA): TGTGCCAGCGGAGGCCTCCTGTCCGATACGCAGTATTTT. Translation gives CASGGLLSDTQYF.

This clone occurred once. J is TRBJ2-1 and V is TRBV14, with D tentatively TRBD1 (5 bases). V dropped 4 bases and J dropped 7 bases, with 14 bases sitting between them. This CDR3 contains 14 residues. Germline V lookup: CDR1 SGHDN, CDR2 FVKESK. CDR3 sequence reads: CASSRSGIRNEQFF. The CDR3 coding sequence is TGTGCCAGCAGCCGATCAGGGATTAGAAATGAGCAGTTCTTC.

The table lists this clone with a few counts. The V gene is TRBV7-3, the J gene TRBJ2-2; no clear D gene. V lost 2 bases, J lost 6 bases, and 7 bases lay in between. Germline V lookup: CDR1 SGHTA, CDR2 FQGTGA. The CDR3 covers 13 residues. The CDR3 DNA reads as TGTGCCAGCAGCTTATTAGGTTCCGGGGAGCTGTTTTTT. Encoded protein: CASSLLGSGELFF.

CDR3: CASSRGLATQYF. CDR3 sequence (DNA): TGTGCCAGCAGCCGGGGACTAGCAACGCAGTATTTT. V usage is TRBV2 and J usage is TRBJ2-3, with TRBD2 matching 9 bases. The CDR3 contains 12 residues. Trimming at V came to 6 bases and at J to 9 bases, leaving 4 bases not matched to a gene. Germline V gene data show CDR1 as SNHLY and CDR2 as FYNNEI. The full variable domain, rest sourced from reference TRBV2 and TRBJ2-3, is EPEVTQTPSHQVTQMGQEVILRCVPISNHLYFYWYRQILGQKVEFLVSFYNNEISEKSEIFDDQFSVERPDGSNFTLKIRSTKLEDSAMYFCASSRGLATQYFGPGTRLTVL.